This is a list of T cell receptor beta chains from one sample in a study of cytomegalovirus exposure and HLA in healthy donors. Sequencing was performed with immunoSEQ multiplex PCR; in TCRdb, only in-frame clones are kept and a portion is missing. The table shows approximately 130,000 clones, with approximately 80% occurring only once. Sequencing was performed on PBMCs. Receptors were obtained from a woman aged 40 to 50 in good health and CMV-seronegative. The CDR3 runs from the conserved cysteine through the conserved F or W. D genes are given only for firm matches. A clone size is listed for some rows: how often the clone was seen (once, few, many), or a class if it is expanded.

>TRBV7-3|TRBJ2-2|TRBD2|NA
CASSRVPGLAGGMSTGELFF
TGTGCCAGCAGTCGGGTCCCGGGACTAGCGGGAGGGATGTCAACCGGGGAGCTGTTTTTT
>TRBV30|TRBJ2-1|TRBD2|once
CAWRGSAAGSYNEQFF
TGTGCCTGGAGGGGCTCAGCAGCGGGGTCCTACAATGAGCAGTTCTTC
>TRBV19|TRBJ1-5|NA|NA
CASSIDQGYNQPQHF
TGTGCCAGTAGTATAGACCAGGGTTACAATCAGCCCCAGCATTTT
>TRBV29-1|TRBJ2-3|TRBD1|NA
CSAAGRTGGSDTQYF
TGCAGCGCCGCGGGGAGGACAGGGGGCTCGGATACGCAGTATTTT
>TRBV4-2|TRBJ2-7|NA|NA
CASSYFGEQYF
TGTGCCAGCAGCTACTTCGGGGAGCAGTACTTC
>TRBV15|TRBJ1-5|TRBD1|NA
CATSRDRGYQPQHF
TGTGCCACCAGCAGGGACAGGGGATATCAGCCCCAGCATTTT
>TRBV28|TRBJ2-1|TRBD2|NA
CASSPLAGDYAYNEQFF
TGTGCCAGCAGTCCCCTAGCGGGAGATTATGCCTACAATGAGCAGTTCTTC
>TRBV19|TRBJ1-5|TRBD1|NA
CASKGQVNQPQHF
TGTGCCAGTAAGGGACAGGTCAATCAGCCCCAGCATTTT
>TRBV20-1|TRBJ1-1|NA|NA
CSASSLAEAFF
TGCAGTGCTAGCTCGTTAGCTGAAGCTTTCTTT
>TRBV6-1|TRBJ1-2|TRBD1|NA
CASSLRTGNGYTF
TGTGCCAGCAGTCTCCGGACAGGGAATGGCTACACCTTC
>TRBV6-5|TRBJ1-2|TRBD1|NA
CASSSDRGYGYTF
TGTGCCAGCAGTTCGGACAGGGGCTATGGCTACACCTTC
>TRBV13|TRBJ2-1|TRBD1|NA
CASSAIQGAVDPSREQFF
TGTGCCAGCAGCGCCATACAGGGGGCAGTTGATCCCTCCAGGGAGCAGTTCTTC
>TRBV27|TRBJ1-2|NA|NA
CASSSSEGDGYTF
TGTGCCAGCAGTTCCTCCGAGGGGGATGGCTACACCTTC
>TRBV29-1|TRBJ1-3|TRBD1|NA
CSVEGDRGNTIYF
TGCAGCGTTGAGGGGGACAGGGGAAACACCATATATTTT
>TRBV7-2|TRBJ2-7|NA|NA
CASSFGLNYEQYF
TGTGCCAGCAGCTTCGGACTGAACTACGAGCAGTACTTC
>TRBV28|TRBJ1-3|TRBD1|once
CASSSTGTGAGNTIYF
TGTGCCAGCAGTTCTACCGGGACAGGGGCCGGAAACACCATATATTTT
>TRBV5-1|TRBJ1-2|NA|NA
CASSSPGANYGYTF
TGCGCCAGCAGCTCGCCGGGAGCTAACTATGGCTACACCTTC